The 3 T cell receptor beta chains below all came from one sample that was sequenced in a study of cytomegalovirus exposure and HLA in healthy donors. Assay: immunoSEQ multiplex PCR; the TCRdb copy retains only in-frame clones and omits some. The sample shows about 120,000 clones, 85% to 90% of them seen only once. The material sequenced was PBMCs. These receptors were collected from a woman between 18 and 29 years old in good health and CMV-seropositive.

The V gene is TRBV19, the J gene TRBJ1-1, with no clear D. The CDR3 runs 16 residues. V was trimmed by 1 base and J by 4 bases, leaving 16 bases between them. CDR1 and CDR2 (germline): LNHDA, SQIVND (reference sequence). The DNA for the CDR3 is TGTGCCAGTAGTATAGGTAGCACAATTCCTGCCACTGAAGCTTTCTTT. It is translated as CASSIGSTIPATEAFF.

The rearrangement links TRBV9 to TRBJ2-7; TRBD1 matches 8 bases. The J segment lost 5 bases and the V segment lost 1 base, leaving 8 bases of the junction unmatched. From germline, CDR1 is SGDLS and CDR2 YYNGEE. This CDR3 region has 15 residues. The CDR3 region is CASSVTGQVGNEQYF. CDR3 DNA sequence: TGTGCCAGCAGCGTAACGGGACAGGTTGGGAACGAGCAGTACTTC.

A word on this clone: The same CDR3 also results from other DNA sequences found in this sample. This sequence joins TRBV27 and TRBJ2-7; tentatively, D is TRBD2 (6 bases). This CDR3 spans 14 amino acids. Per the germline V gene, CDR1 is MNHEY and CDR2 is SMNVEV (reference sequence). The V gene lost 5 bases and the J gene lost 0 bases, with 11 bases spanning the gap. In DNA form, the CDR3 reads TGTGCCAGCAGTCCCTCGGGACTCTCCTACGAGCAGTACTTC. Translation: CASSPSGLSYEQYF.